This T cell receptor beta chain was obtained from a study of blood T cell repertoires in COVID-19. The assay was immunoSEQ multiplex PCR, and TCRdb's table has in-frame clones only and misses some. The sample has approximately 90,000 clones; 80% are singletons. The CDR3 consists of 15 residues. V lost 3 bases, J lost 4 bases, and 13 bases lay in between. Germline assignment: CDR1 KGHDR and CDR2 SFDVKD. This receptor was obtained from a woman of 80 years or more with acute or convalescent COVID-19. The sequencing input was peripheral blood. V usage is TRBV24-1 and J usage is TRBJ2-3, with D perhaps TRBD1 (6 bases). CDR3 sequence: CATSDPGTHPDTQYF. CDR3 bases: TGTGCCACCAGTGATCCCGGGACACATCCAGATACGCAGTATTTT.